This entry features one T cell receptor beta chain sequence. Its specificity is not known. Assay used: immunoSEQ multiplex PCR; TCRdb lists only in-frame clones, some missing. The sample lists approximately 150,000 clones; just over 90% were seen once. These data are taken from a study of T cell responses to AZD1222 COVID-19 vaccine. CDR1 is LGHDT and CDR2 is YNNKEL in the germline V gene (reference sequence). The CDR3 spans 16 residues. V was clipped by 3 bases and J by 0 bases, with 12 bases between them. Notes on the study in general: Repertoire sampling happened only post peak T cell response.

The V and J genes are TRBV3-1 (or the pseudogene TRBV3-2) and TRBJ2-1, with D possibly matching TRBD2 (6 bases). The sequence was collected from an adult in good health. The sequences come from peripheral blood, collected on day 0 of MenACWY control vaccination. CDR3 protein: CASSQAGRSSYNEQFF. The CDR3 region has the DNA TGTGCCAGCAGCCAGGCGGGACGGAGCTCCTACAATGAGCAGTTCTTC.